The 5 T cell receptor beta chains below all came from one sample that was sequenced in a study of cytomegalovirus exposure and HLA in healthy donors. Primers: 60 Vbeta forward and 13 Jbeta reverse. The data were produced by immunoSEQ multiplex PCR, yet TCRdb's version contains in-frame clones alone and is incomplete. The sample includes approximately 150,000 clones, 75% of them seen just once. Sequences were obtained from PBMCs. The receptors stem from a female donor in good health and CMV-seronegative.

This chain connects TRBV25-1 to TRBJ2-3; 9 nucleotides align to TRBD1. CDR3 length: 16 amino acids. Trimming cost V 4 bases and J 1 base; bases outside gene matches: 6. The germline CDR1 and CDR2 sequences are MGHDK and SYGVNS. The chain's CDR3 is CASSGRTGAGTDTQYF. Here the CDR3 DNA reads TGTGCCAGCAGTGGGCGGACAGGGGCTGGCACAGATACGCAGTATTTT.

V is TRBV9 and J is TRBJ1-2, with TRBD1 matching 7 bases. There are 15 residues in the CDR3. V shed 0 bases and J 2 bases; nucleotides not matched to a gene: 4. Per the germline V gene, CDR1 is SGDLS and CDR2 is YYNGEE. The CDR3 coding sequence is TGTGCCAGCAGCGTAGCTCCACAGGGGAACTATGGCTACACCTTC. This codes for CASSVAPQGNYGYTF. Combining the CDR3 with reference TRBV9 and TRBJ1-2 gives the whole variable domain DSGVTQTPKHLITATGQRVTLRCSPRSGDLSVYWYQQSLDQGLQFLIQYYNGEERAKGNILERFSAQQFPDLHSELNLSSLELGDSALYFCASSVAPQGNYGYTFGSGTRLTVV.

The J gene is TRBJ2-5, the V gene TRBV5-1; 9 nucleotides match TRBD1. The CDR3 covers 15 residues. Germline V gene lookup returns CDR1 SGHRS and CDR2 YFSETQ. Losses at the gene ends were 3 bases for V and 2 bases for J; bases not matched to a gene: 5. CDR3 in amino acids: CASSSGQGIQETQYF. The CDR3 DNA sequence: TGCGCCAGCAGCTCCGGACAGGGGATACAAGAGACCCAGTACTTC. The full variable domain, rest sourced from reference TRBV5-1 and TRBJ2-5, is KAGVTQTPRYLIKTRGQQVTLSCSPISGHRSVSWYQQTPGQGLQFLFEYFSETQRNKGNFPGRFSGRQFSNSRSEMNVSTLELGDSALYLCASSSGQGIQETQYFGPGTRLLVL.

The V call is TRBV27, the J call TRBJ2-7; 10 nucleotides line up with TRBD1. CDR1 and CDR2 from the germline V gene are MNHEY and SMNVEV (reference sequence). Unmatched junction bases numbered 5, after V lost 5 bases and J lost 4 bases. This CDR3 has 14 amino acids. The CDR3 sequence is CASSRRDRGYEQYF. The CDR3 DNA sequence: TGTGCCAGCAGTCGCCGGGACAGGGGTTACGAGCAGTACTTC.

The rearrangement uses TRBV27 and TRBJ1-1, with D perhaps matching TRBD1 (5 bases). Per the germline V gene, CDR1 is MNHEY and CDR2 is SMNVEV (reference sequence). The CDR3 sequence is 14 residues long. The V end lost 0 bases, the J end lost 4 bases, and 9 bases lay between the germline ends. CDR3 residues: CASSLSAGRTEAFF. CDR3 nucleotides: TGTGCCAGCAGTTTATCGGCAGGGCGCACTGAAGCTTTCTTT.